This T cell receptor (beta chain) was captured by sequencing in a study of long-term antiretroviral therapy in people with HIV. Study at large: There is a gap of about a decade between the earliest samples and the later 2015 immediate-ART recommendation. Study-wide results and caveats: The study found that diversity rose after ART but stayed below transplant donor controls.

With regard to this clone: Antigen specificity is unknown.

Version v3.0 of the immunoSEQ assay was performed at survey level. TCRdb keeps only in-frame clones here, not all; method: immunoSEQ multiplex PCR. The sample includes about 33,000 clones, around 80% seen only once; the top ten take approximately 8%. From germline, CDR1 is MNHNY and CDR2 SVGAGI (reference sequence). The CDR3 is 14 residues long. The V end was cut by 4 bases, the J end by 1 base, with 9 bases between. The material was unsorted PBMCs, obtained 3.1 years after starting antiretroviral therapy. This TCR came from a woman between 45 and 60 years old with HIV. The V and J genes are TRBV6-6 and TRBJ2-3; perhaps TRBD1 as D (6 bases). The CDR3 reads CASSSPGGTDTQYF. The CDR3 coding sequence is TGTGCCAGCAGTTCCCCAGGGGGCACAGATACGCAGTATTTT.